This passage covers 17 T cell receptor beta chains from one sample sequenced in a study of cytomegalovirus exposure and HLA in healthy donors. Primers for the PCR totalled 60 Vbeta and 13 Jbeta. This table comes from immunoSEQ multiplex PCR, and its TCRdb copy is limited to in-frame clones, with some not included. Among roughly 180,000 clones listed, 84% were seen once. What was sequenced was PBMCs. Receptors originate from a young man in good health and CMV-seronegative.

V gene TRBV6-5 combines with J gene TRBJ2-3, with D possibly matching TRBD2 (6 bases). The CDR3 contains 15 residues. The germline V gene has CDR1 MNHEY and CDR2 SVGAGI. Trimming removed 6 bases at V and 1 base at J, with 14 bases between. CDR3 sequence reads: CASSRRGAGTDTQYF. DNA of the CDR3: TGTGCCAGCAGCCGCCGCGGGGCGGGCACAGATACGCAGTATTTT.

The V gene is TRBV7-3, the J gene TRBJ2-1; 10 bases line up with TRBD2. With 2 bases clipped from V and 4 bases from J, the junction kept 5 bases outside the gene matches. The CDR3 extends over 16 amino acids. Germline V gives CDR1 SGHTA, CDR2 FQGTGA. The CDR3, as DNA: TGTGCCAGCAGCTTAGGGGTAGCGGGGGGATACAATGAGCAGTTCTTC. Protein: CASSLGVAGGYNEQFF. The full variable domain, completed using reference TRBV7-3 and TRBJ2-1, is GAGVSQTPSNKVTEKGKYVELRCDPISGHTALYWYRQSLGQGPEFLIYFQGTGAADDSGLPNDRFFAVRPEGSVSTLKIQRTERGDSAVYLCASSLGVAGGYNEQFFGPGTRLTVL.

The chain combines TRBV29-1 with TRBJ2-3; 8 bases fit TRBD1. V gave up 5 bases and J gave up 2 bases; unmatched junction bases: 6. There are 14 residues in the CDR3. Germline-derived CDR1 and CDR2 are SQVTM and ANQGSEA. CDR3 DNA sequence: TGCAGCGTTAAGGACAGGGAGACCACAGATACGCAGTATTTT. Protein: CSVKDRETTDTQYF.

CDR3 sequence (DNA): TGTGCCAGCAGCCAAGTCTTAGCGGGAGGTGGGTTTATGGATGAGCAGTTCTTC. It is translated as CASSQVLAGGGFMDEQFF. This chain uses TRBV11-2 with TRBJ2-1, with 10 bases identical to TRBD2. Germline V gene data show CDR1 as SGHAT and CDR2 as FQNNGV. With V trimmed by 5 bases and J by 8 bases, 18 bases remained unmatched. This CDR3 is 18 amino acids long.

J is TRBJ2-7 and V is TRBV7-2; D gene ambiguous. V was trimmed by 5 bases and J by 4 bases, leaving 9 bases between them. The CDR3 covers 12 residues. Germline V gives CDR1 SGHTA, CDR2 FQGNSA. CDR3 sequence (DNA): TGTGCCAGCAGCCGATCGGAGTACGAGCAGTACTTC. Amino acid sequence: CASSRSEYEQYF. Full variable domain (missing parts from reference TRBV7-2 and TRBJ2-7): GAGVSQSPSNKVTEKGKDVELRCDPISGHTALYWYRQSLGQGLEFLIYFQGNSAPDKSGLPSDRFSAERTGGSVSTLTIQRTQQEDSAVYLCASSRSEYEQYFGPGTRLTVT.

V usage is TRBV19 and J usage is TRBJ2-1; tentatively, D is TRBD2 (5 bases). With 4 bases removed from V and 2 bases from J, the gap between germline ends came to 12 bases. The CDR3 spans 15 residues. Germline CDR1 LNHDA, CDR2 SQIVND (reference sequence). The DNA for the CDR3 is TGTGCCAGTAGTACGTCGGGATACCCCTACAATGAGCAGTTCTTC. Residues: CASSTSGYPYNEQFF. The full variable domain, its missing parts supplied by reference TRBV19 and TRBJ2-1, is DGGITQSPKYLFRKEGQNVTLSCEQNLNHDAMYWYRQDPGQGLRLIYYSQIVNDFQKGDIAEGYSVSREKKESFPLTVTSAQKNPTAFYLCASSTSGYPYNEQFFGPGTRLTVL.

This chain links TRBV5-4 with TRBJ1-1, with a tentative D call TRBD1 (5 bases). The V gene lost 0 bases and the J gene lost 1 base, with 10 bases spanning the gap. CDR3 size: 15 residues. In germline, CDR1 is SGHNT, CDR2 YYREEE (reference sequence). CDR3 loop: CASSLGGGKNTEAFF. The CDR3, as DNA: TGTGCCAGCAGCTTGGGGGGGGGAAAGAACACTGAAGCTTTCTTT.

A few counts support this clone. V usage is TRBV28 and J usage is TRBJ2-6; D unclear. Trimming removed 3 bases at V and 0 bases at J, with 6 bases between. Looked up from germline, CDR1 is MDHEN and CDR2 is SYDVKM. The CDR3 runs to 15 residues. The CDR3 is CASSFSSSGANVLTF. The CDR3 DNA is TGTGCCAGCAGTTTTTCTAGCTCTGGGGCCAACGTCCTGACTTTC.

In its sample, this clone was seen once. At the DNA level, this CDR3 is encoded by other sequences in the same sample as well. V and J are TRBV6-1 and TRBJ2-7; a possible D gene is TRBD1 (6 bases). The germline gives CDR1 MNHNS, CDR2 SASEGT. The V gene lost 3 bases and the J gene lost 2 bases, with 14 bases spanning the gap. The CDR3 extends over 15 amino acids. As DNA, the CDR3 is TGTGCCAGCAGTGACTGGGGGCAGGGACCCTACGAGCAGTACTTC. This sequence encodes CASSDWGQGPYEQYF.

V gene TRBV9 combines with J gene TRBJ2-1; maybe TRBD1 (6 bases). Per germline, CDR1 SGDLS and CDR2 YYNGEE. This CDR3 has 15 residues. Trimming left V 1 base short and J 0 bases short, with 8 bases between. CDR3 in DNA: TGTGCCAGCAGCGTATCAGGGGCCTCCTACAATGAGCAGTTCTTC. It specifies CASSVSGASYNEQFF.

This clone was seen only once. The rearrangement joins TRBV28 to TRBJ2-7, with D possibly being TRBD2 (6 bases). The CDR3 is 12 amino acids. CDR1 MDHEN and CDR2 SYDVKM come from the germline V gene. V was clipped by 6 bases and J by 2 bases, with 8 bases between them. In DNA, the CDR3 is TGTGCCAGCAGCGGGGGTACCTACGAGCAGTACTTC. This codes for CASSGGTYEQYF.

This rearrangement joins TRBV5-4 to TRBJ2-5; a weak D match, TRBD2 (6 bases). This CDR3 region has 14 residues. Trimming removed 7 bases at V and 3 bases at J, with 16 bases between. From germline, CDR1 is SGHNT and CDR2 YYREEE (reference sequence). The CDR3 sequence: CASLDYSVKETQYF. The CDR3 DNA sequence: TGTGCCAGCTTGGACTATTCGGTCAAAGAGACCCAGTACTTC.

This chain joins TRBV4-1 and TRBJ2-7; D call uncertain. The CDR3 sequence is 13 residues long. The germline V gene encodes CDR1 MGHRA and CDR2 YSYEKL. Deletions cut 1 base from V and 4 bases from J, with 8 bases between. The chain's CDR3 is CASSQGGTYEQYF. CDR3 nucleotide sequence: TGCGCCAGCAGCCAAGGAGGAACGTACGAGCAGTACTTC.

This chain connects TRBV19 to TRBJ2-2; the match to TRBD2 covers 9 bases. This CDR3 contains 17 residues. The V segment lost 2 bases and the J segment 4 bases; nucleotides outside the gene matches: 8. Germline loops: CDR1 LNHDA, CDR2 SQIVND (reference sequence). CDR3 in amino acids: CASSIKAGGVGTGELFF. As DNA, the CDR3 is TGTGCCAGTAGTATAAAGGCGGGAGGGGTGGGCACCGGGGAGCTGTTTTTT.

The V call is TRBV5-1, the J call TRBJ2-1; 9 bases are shared with TRBD2. The CDR3 is made up of 19 amino acids. Germline V gives CDR1 SGHRS, CDR2 YFSETQ. The ends lost 6 bases at V and 7 bases at J; junction bases unmatched: 23. The CDR3 protein is CASNIAEGGRARKTNEQFF. CDR3 sequence (DNA): TGCGCCAGCAACATAGCTGAAGGCGGGAGGGCCCGGAAAACTAATGAGCAGTTCTTC.

V usage is TRBV25-1 and J usage is TRBJ1-4, with 7 bases that match TRBD1. Germline V gives CDR1 MGHDK, CDR2 SYGVNS. The V and J ends lost 5 bases and 8 bases, in that order; junction bases with no gene match: 8. The CDR3 covers 14 residues. This CDR3 is CASSKGGAGEKLFF. Written as DNA, the CDR3 is TGTGCCAGCAGTAAAGGGGGCGCGGGCGAAAAACTGTTTTTT.

This clone was found a few times. The chain joins TRBV19 to TRBJ1-2, with D perhaps TRBD1 (6 bases). Trimming took off 10 bases at V and 6 bases at J, with 18 bases between the two ends. CDR1 is LNHDA, CDR2 SQIVND, per germline (reference sequence). This CDR3 region has 13 residues. CDR3 region: CATTPGGQNGYTF. The CDR3 DNA reads TGTGCCACCACCCCCGGGGGGCAGAATGGCTACACCTTC. Variable domain in full (rest from reference TRBV19 and TRBJ1-2): DGGITQSPKYLFRKEGQNVTLSCEQNLNHDAMYWYRQDPGQGLRLIYYSQIVNDFQKGDIAEGYSVSREKKESFPLTVTSAQKNPTAFYLCATTPGGQNGYTFGSGTRLTVV.